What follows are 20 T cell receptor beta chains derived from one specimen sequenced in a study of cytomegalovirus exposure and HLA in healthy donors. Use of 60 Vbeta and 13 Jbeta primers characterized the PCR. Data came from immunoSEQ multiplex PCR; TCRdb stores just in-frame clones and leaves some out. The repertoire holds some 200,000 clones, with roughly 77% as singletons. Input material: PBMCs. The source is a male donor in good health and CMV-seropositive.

In DNA form, the CDR3 reads TGCGCCAGCAGTATGCAAGAGGGACAGCCCCAGCATTTT. Its protein product is CASSMQEGQPQHF. V and J are TRBV5-1 and TRBJ1-5, with D hard to call. This CDR3 spans 13 amino acids. V was shortened by 5 bases and J by 7 bases, with 13 bases between the two germline ends. Germline V gene sequence: CDR1 SGHRS, CDR2 YFSETQ.

For the CDR3, the DNA is TGTGCCAGCAGCCGGGACAGACTTAGCAATCAGCCCCAGCATTTT. This gives the protein CASSRDRLSNQPQHF. This chain joins TRBV27 and TRBJ1-5, with TRBD1 identical over 7 bases. V shed 6 bases, J shed 0 bases, and the junction held 5 bases outside the gene matches. CDR1 is MNHEY, CDR2 SMNVEV, per germline (reference sequence). This CDR3 comprises 15 residues.

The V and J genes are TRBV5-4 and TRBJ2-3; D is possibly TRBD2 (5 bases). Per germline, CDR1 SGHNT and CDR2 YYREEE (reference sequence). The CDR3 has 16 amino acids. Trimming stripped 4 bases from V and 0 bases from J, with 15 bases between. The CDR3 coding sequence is TGTGCCAGCAGCGCCGGAGGCCGGACTAGCACAGATACGCAGTATTTT. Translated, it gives CASSAGGRTSTDTQYF.

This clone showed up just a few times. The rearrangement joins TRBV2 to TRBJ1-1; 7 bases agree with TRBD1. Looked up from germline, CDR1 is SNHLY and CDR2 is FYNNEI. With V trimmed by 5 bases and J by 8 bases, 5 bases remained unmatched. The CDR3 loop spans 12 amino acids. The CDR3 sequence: CASSTGAPEAFF. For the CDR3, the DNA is TGTGCCAGCAGTACAGGGGCTCCGGAAGCTTTCTTT.

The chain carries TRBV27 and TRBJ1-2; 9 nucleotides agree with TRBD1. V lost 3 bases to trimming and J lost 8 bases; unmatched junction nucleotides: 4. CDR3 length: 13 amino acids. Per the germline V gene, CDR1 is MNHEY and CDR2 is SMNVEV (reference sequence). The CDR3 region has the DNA TGTGCCAGCAGTTTGGACAGGGGCGGGGGCTACACCTTC. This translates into CASSLDRGGGYTF.

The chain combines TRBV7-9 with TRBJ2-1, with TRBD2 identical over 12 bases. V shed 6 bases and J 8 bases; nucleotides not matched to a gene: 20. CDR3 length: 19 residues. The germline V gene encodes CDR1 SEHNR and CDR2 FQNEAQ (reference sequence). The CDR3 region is CASSNHSPRLAGALHEQFF. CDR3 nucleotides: TGTGCCAGCAGTAACCACTCCCCTCGACTAGCGGGAGCACTCCATGAGCAGTTCTTC.

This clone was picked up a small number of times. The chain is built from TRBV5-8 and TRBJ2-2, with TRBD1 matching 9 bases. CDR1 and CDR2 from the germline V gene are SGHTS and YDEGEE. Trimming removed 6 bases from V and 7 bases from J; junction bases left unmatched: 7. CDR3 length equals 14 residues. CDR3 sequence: CASTRTGEVGELFF. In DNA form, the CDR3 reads TGTGCCAGCACCCGGACAGGGGAGGTCGGGGAGCTGTTTTTT. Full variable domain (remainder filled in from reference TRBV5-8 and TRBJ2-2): EAGVTQSPTHLIKTRGQQATLRCSPISGHTSVYWYQQALGLGLQFLLWYDEGEERNRGNFPPRFSGRQFPNYSSELNVNALELEDSALYLCASTRTGEVGELFFGEGSRLTVL.

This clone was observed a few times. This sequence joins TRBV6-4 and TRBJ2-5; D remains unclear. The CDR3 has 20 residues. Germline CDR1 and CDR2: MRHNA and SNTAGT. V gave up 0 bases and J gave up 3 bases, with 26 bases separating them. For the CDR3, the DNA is TGTGCCAGCAGTGACTCGGGCCCACCACCATGGAAGGTCGTGGAAGAGACCCAGTACTTC. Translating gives CASSDSGPPPWKVVEETQYF.

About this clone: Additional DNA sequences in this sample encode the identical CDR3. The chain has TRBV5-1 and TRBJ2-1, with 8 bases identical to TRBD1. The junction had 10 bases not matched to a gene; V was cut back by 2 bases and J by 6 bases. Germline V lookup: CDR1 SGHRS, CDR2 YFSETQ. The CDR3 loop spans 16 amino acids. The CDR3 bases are TGCGCCAGCAGCTTAGGGAGCGGACAGGGTGGCAATGAGCAGTTCTTC. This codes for CASSLGSGQGGNEQFF.

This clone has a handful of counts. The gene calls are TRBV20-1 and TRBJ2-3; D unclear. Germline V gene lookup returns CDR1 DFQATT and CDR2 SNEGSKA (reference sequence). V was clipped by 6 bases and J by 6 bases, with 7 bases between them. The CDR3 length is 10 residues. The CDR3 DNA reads TGCAGTGCACCGGTTGATACGCAGTATTTT. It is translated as CSAPVDTQYF.

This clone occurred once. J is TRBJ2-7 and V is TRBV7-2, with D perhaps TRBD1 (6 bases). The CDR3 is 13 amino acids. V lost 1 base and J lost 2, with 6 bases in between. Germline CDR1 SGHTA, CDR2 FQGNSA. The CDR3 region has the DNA TGTGCCAGCAGCTTAGGGACAGCCTACGAGCAGTACTTC. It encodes CASSLGTAYEQYF.

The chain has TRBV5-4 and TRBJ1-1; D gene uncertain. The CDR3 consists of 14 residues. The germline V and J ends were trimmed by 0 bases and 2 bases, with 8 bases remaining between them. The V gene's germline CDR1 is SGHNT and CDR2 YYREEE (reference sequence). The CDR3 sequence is CASSLVEGNTEAFF. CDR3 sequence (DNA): TGTGCCAGCAGCTTGGTAGAGGGAAACACTGAAGCTTTCTTT.

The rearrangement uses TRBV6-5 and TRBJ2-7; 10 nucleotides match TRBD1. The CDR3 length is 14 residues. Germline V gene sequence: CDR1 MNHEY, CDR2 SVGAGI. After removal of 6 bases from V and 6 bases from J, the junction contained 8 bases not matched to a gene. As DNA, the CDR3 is TGTGCCAGCAGGTCCGGGACAGGGGTATTCGAGCAGTACTTC. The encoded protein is CASRSGTGVFEQYF.

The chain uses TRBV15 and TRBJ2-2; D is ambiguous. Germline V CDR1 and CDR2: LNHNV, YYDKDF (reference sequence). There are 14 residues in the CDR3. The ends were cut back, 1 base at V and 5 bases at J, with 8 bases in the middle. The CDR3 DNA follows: TGTGCCACCAGCAGAGTTCTTTCGACCGGGGAGCTGTTTTTT. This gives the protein CATSRVLSTGELFF.

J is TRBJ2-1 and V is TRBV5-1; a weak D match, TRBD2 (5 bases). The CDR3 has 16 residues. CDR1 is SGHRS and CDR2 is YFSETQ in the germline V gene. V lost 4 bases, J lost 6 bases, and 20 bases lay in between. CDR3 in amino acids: CASSPGSEVSINEQFF. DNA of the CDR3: TGCGCCAGCAGCCCGGGTAGCGAAGTGAGTATCAATGAGCAGTTCTTC.

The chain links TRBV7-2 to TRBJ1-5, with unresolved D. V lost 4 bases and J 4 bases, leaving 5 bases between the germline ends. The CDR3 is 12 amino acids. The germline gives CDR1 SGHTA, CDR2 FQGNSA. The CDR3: CASSSTNQPQHF. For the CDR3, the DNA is TGTGCCAGCAGCTCAACAAATCAGCCCCAGCATTTT.

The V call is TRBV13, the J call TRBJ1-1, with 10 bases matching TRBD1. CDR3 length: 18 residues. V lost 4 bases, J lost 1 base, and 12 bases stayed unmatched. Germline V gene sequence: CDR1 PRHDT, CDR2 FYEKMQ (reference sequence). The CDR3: CASSYTGTGDPRNTEAFF. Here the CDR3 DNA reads TGTGCCAGCAGCTACACCGGGACAGGGGACCCTCGGAACACTGAAGCTTTCTTT.

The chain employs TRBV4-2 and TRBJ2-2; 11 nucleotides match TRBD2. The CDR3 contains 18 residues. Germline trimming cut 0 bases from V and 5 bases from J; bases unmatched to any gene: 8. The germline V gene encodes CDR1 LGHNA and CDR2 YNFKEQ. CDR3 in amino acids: CASSQELAGEGLTGELFF. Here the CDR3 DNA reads TGTGCCAGCAGCCAAGAACTAGCGGGAGAGGGTCTTACCGGGGAGCTGTTTTTT.

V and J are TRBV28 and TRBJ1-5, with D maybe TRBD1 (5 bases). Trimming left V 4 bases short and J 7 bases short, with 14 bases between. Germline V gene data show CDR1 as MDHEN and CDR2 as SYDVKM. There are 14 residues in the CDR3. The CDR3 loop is CASSYGGGGQPQHF. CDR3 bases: TGTGCCAGCAGTTACGGGGGAGGAGGCCAGCCCCAGCATTTT.

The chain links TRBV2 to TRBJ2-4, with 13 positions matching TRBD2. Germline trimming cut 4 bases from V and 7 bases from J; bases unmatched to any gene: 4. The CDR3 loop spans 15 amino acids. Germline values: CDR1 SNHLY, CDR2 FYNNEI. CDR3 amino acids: CASSGTSGGTNIQYF. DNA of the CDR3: TGTGCCAGCAGTGGGACTAGCGGGGGTACGAACATTCAGTACTTC.